Listed here are 32 T cell receptor beta chains from one sample, sequenced in a study of regulatory T cells in long-lasting Graves disease (dated by TCRdb to about 2021). Libraries were made using multiplex PCR. Instrument used: Illumina HiSeq 4000. To build TCR beta libraries, CDR3 regions were amplified by Arm-PCR using iRepertoire HTBI primers. The public reads were reanalyzed by TCRdb: fastp trimming at Q25, MiXCR alignment, in-frame beta chains only. Every entry covers one CDR3 protein and lists the most common genes and DNA from its rows. This sample comprises about 310,000 distinct CDR3 sequences, 15% to 20% of them detected only once. In total, the top ten clones hold roughly 40% of the sample. Read against the paper, the sample's time point label means: newly diagnosed GD, antithyroid drugs for less than 3 months. For both TCR sequencing and RNA sequencing, RNA was extracted from PBMCs using TRIzol.

The sequenced sample was peripheral blood mononuclear cells (PBMCs), obtained at new diagnosis, from a patient treated with antithyroid drugs. Source of these receptors: a female donor with Graves disease.

A word on this clonotype: This may come from a read error, since a much larger clone is one base off. This chain connects TRBV10-3 to TRBJ2-1; a possible D gene is TRBD2 (5 bases). This CDR3 spans 15 amino acids. The V end was cut by 3 bases, the J end by 10 bases, with 19 bases between. CDR1 ENHRY and CDR2 SYGVKD come from the germline V gene. The CDR3 coding sequence is TGTGCCATCAGTGAAACCAGCGGAAAAGCCTACGAGCAGTTCTTC. Its translation: CAISETSGKAYEQFF.

CDR3 amino acids: CASSSISSGAGETQYF. CDR3 nucleotides: TGTGCCAGCAGCTCAATAAGCTCAGGGGCCGGGGAGACCCAGTACTTC. The V call is TRBV7-9, the J call TRBJ2-5, with a weak D call TRBD1 (6 bases). The CDR3 loop spans 16 amino acids. CDR1 is SEHNR and CDR2 is FQNEAQ in the germline V gene (reference sequence). The germline V and J ends were trimmed by 4 bases and 5 bases, with 20 bases remaining between them.

As concerns this clonotype: Since a far larger clone is one base different, this is likely a read error. The chain uses TRBV11-3 and TRBJ1-2; perhaps TRBD1 as D (5 bases). Germline lookup yields CDR1 SGHNT and CDR2 YENEEA. CDR3 length: 13 residues. CDR3 bases: TGTGCCAGCAACTTAGGGGACAACTATGGCTACACCTTC. The encoded protein is CASNLGDNYGYTF.

The V and J genes are TRBV28 and TRBJ2-7, with D hard to call. The CDR3 covers 12 residues. The V end was cut by 6 bases, the J end by 4 bases, with 10 bases between. The germline gives CDR1 MDHEN, CDR2 SYDVKM. CDR3 DNA sequence: TGTGCCAGCAGGCGCGAGACATACGAGCAGTACTTC. It specifies CASRRETYEQYF.

This clonotype was counted ten times or more. This chain uses TRBV28 with TRBJ2-5; D uncertain. This CDR3 comprises 14 residues. From germline, CDR1 is MDHEN and CDR2 SYDVKM. Deletions cut 4 bases from V and 4 bases from J, with 13 bases between. In DNA form, the CDR3 reads TGTGCCAGCAGTTCAAAGTTCCCAATAGAGACCCAGTACTTC. Translating gives CASSSKFPIETQYF.

This clonotype was found many times. This sequence joins TRBV14 and TRBJ2-7; 11 nucleotides agree with TRBD2. J gave up 2 bases and V 4 bases, and 4 bases lay outside the gene matches. Germline V lookup: CDR1 SGHDN, CDR2 FVKESK. The CDR3 consists of 15 residues. In DNA form, the CDR3 reads TGTGCCAGCAGCCCTTTAGCGGGAGGGCCCTACGAGCAGTACTTC. This gives the protein CASSPLAGGPYEQYF.

This clonotype was recorded at least ten times. This chain uses TRBV28 with TRBJ1-3; D gene uncertain. Trimming took 1 base from V and 2 from J, leaving 9 bases between them. The CDR3 totals 15 residues. The germline CDR1 and CDR2 sequences are MDHEN and SYDVKM. CDR3 coding DNA: TGTGCCAGCAGTTTATTGGTTGGGGCTGGAAACACCATATATTTT. It specifies CASSLLVGAGNTIYF.

This clonotype was seen ten or more times. The chain employs TRBV2 and TRBJ1-5; 7 bases align to TRBD1. The CDR3 has 14 amino acids. Trimming at V came to 5 bases and at J to 0 bases, leaving 1 base not matched to a gene. The germline CDR1 and CDR2 sequences are SNHLY and FYNNEI. In DNA, the CDR3 is TGTGCCAGCAGTCAGGGGGTTAGCAATCAGCCCCAGCATTTT. Translating gives CASSQGVSNQPQHF.

This clonotype was picked up many times. The rearrangement uses TRBV28 and TRBJ2-7; unclear D gene. The length of the CDR3 is 16 residues. The V end lost 2 bases, the J end lost 0 bases, and 14 bases lay between the germline ends. Germline lookup yields CDR1 MDHEN and CDR2 SYDVKM. The DNA for the CDR3 is TGTGCCAGCAGTTTAATGGCTGTAGGCAGCTCCTACGAGCAGTACTTC. It yields the protein CASSLMAVGSSYEQYF.

With respect to this clonotype: One base away lies a much larger clone, so this may be a sequencing read error. The CDR3 ends on some other residue instead of the conserved phenylalanine or tryptophan, so this is likely a read error. The CDR3 spells CSAEGPGLAGYNEQFC. As DNA, the CDR3 is TGCAGTGCTGAAGGACCGGGACTAGCGGGTTACAATGAGCAGTTCTGC. The rearrangement links TRBV20-1 to TRBJ2-1; 12 nucleotides match TRBD2. In germline, CDR1 is DFQATT, CDR2 SNEGSKA (reference sequence). The V and J ends lost 5 bases and 4 bases, in that order; junction bases with no gene match: 9. The CDR3 extends over 16 amino acids.

In its sample, this clonotype was seen many times. The gene calls are TRBV28 and TRBJ2-2; 12 bases are a match to TRBD2. The CDR3 has 19 amino acids. J gave up 6 bases and V 7 bases, and 18 bases lay outside the gene matches. Germline V gene lookup returns CDR1 MDHEN and CDR2 SYDVKM. DNA for the CDR3: TGTGCCAGCACCCCAATCCTCCCCGCTAGCGGGAGGGGAGCCGGGGAGCTGTTTTTT. Translated: CASTPILPASGRGAGELFF. Filled out from reference TRBV28 and TRBJ2-2, the complete variable domain reads DVKVTQSSRYLVKRTGEKVFLECVQDMDHENMFWYRQDPGLGLRLIYFSYDVKMKEKGDIPEGYSVSREKKERFSLILESASTNQTSMYLCASTPILPASGRGAGELFFGEGSRLTVL.

This clonotype was observed at least ten times. This chain links TRBV6-2 or TRBV6-3 with TRBJ1-5; maybe TRBD1 (5 bases). V was shortened by 5 bases and J by 9 bases, with 20 bases between the two germline ends. Germline V gene lookup returns CDR1 MNHEY and CDR2 SVGEGT. This CDR3 comprises 15 residues. The CDR3 DNA is TGTGCCAGCAGTAAGTCAGGGACTCCCTTACCGCCCCAGCATTTT. This codes for CASSKSGTPLPPQHF.

A note on this clonotype: A far larger clone is one base from this, pointing to a likely read error. This chain uses TRBV2 with TRBJ2-1; TRBD2 aligns across 10 bases. The CDR3 is 15 residues long. V lost 5 bases and J lost 10; bases outside the gene matches: 11. The germline CDR1 and CDR2 sequences are SNHLY and FYNNEI. Written as DNA, the CDR3 is TGTGCCAGCAGTTCGGTTGGGACTAGCGCAAACGAGCAGTTCTTC. Residues: CASSSVGTSANEQFF.

This clonotype was seen many times. The chain employs TRBV10-3 and TRBJ1-1; perhaps TRBD1 as D (5 bases). CDR3 size: 18 residues. With 0 bases removed from V and 0 bases from J, the gap between germline ends came to 17 bases. Germline loops: CDR1 ENHRY, CDR2 SYGVKD. The CDR3 coding sequence is TGTGCCATCAGTGAGTCGGGTATTTGGGGGGATATGAACACTGAAGCTTTCTTT. Translated, it gives CAISESGIWGDMNTEAFF.

This clonotype showed up just a few times. This sequence joins TRBV5-1 and TRBJ1-3, with D unclear. V was clipped by 0 bases and J by 1 base, with 14 bases between them. Germline V gives CDR1 SGHRS, CDR2 YFSETQ. The CDR3 consists of 17 residues. CDR3: CASSLGPGLESGNTIYF. The CDR3 nucleotides read TGCGCCAGCAGCTTGGGGCCGGGCCTCGAGTCTGGAAACACCATATATTTT.

In this sample, this clonotype turned up once. Being one base from a much bigger clone, this may be a read error. The V call is TRBV20-1, the J call TRBJ2-1, with TRBD1 matching over 8 bases. CDR1 is DFQATT, CDR2 SNEGSKA, per germline (reference sequence). The CDR3 sequence is 17 residues long. V lost 0 bases and J lost 10; bases outside the gene matches: 17. The CDR3 reads CSARDGGRDRSYYEQFF. The CDR3 region has the DNA TGCAGTGCTAGAGATGGGGGTAGGGACAGGTCATACTACGAGCAGTTCTTC.

There are many counts of this clonotype. The chain joins TRBV2 to TRBJ1-4; no definite D call. The CDR3 length is 15 residues. Germline assignment: CDR1 SNHLY and CDR2 FYNNEI. V was shortened by 0 bases and J by 3 bases, with 8 bases between the two germline ends. The CDR3 bases are TGTGCCAGCAGTGAAGCTCAAAGCCCTAATGAAAAACTGTTTTTT. Its protein product is CASSEAQSPNEKLFF.

This clonotype was recorded many times. The rearrangement joins TRBV7-2 to TRBJ2-5, with D perhaps matching TRBD2 (5 bases). CDR3 size: 11 residues. Germline V lookup: CDR1 SGHTA, CDR2 FQGNSA. Between the trimmed V and J ends, which lost 4 bases and 10 bases, there was a span of 10 bases. The CDR3 DNA is TGTGCCAGCAGCTCCACTAGTGACCAGTACTTC. Its translation: CASSSTSDQYF.

At least ten counts were recorded for this clonotype. The V gene is TRBV2, the J gene TRBJ1-1, with D possibly TRBD1 on 5 matching bases. V lost 4 bases, J lost 3 bases, and 12 bases lay in between. The CDR3 sequence is 14 residues long. Germline loops: CDR1 SNHLY, CDR2 FYNNEI. CDR3 DNA sequence: TGTGCCAGCAGTGGACTTTCGGGGGACACTGAAGCTTTCTTT. The encoded protein is CASSGLSGDTEAFF.

Ten or more counts support this clonotype. The rearrangement links TRBV3-1 to TRBJ1-1; 8 bases align to TRBD1. The length of the CDR3 is 15 residues. Germline loops: CDR1 LGHDT, CDR2 YNNKEL (reference sequence). The V segment lost 4 bases and the J segment 5 bases; nucleotides outside the gene matches: 9. The CDR3 nucleotides are TGTGCCAGCAGCCCGGACAGGGTAATGAGGACTGAAGCTTTCTTT. Its translation: CASSPDRVMRTEAFF.

This clonotype was observed at least ten times. This chain uses TRBV10-1 with TRBJ1-3; 8 nucleotides align to TRBD1. This CDR3 comprises 14 residues. Germline V gives CDR1 WNHNN, CDR2 SYGVQD (reference sequence). Trimming cost V 4 bases and J 3 bases; bases outside gene matches: 2. The DNA of the CDR3 is TGCGCCAGCAGTGCTACAGGGGGTGGAAACACCATATATTTT. This translates into CASSATGGGNTIYF.

This clonotype was observed a handful of times. The chain carries TRBV18 and TRBJ1-1; D is undetermined. The CDR3 is 15 amino acids. Germline CDR1 is KGHSH and CDR2 is LQKENI. The germline V and J ends were trimmed by 1 base and 4 bases, with 13 bases remaining between them. The CDR3 DNA sequence: TGTGCCAGCTCACCACGCAAGGGCTCGGGCACTGAAGCTTTCTTT. Translation gives CASSPRKGSGTEAFF.

This clonotype was seen a handful of times. This rearrangement joins TRBV19 to TRBJ1-2; 7 nucleotides agree with TRBD1. The V gene end was trimmed by 1 base and the J gene end by 2 bases; junction bases not matched to a gene: 4. The CDR3 totals 15 residues. Germline V gene sequence: CDR1 LNHDA, CDR2 SQIVND (reference sequence). The CDR3 DNA sequence: TGTGCCAGTAGTATAGGACAGGGCGGAAACTATGGCTACACCTTC. Translated, it gives CASSIGQGGNYGYTF.

This clonotype was detected a few times. The chain couples TRBV2 to TRBJ1-2, with TRBD1 matching over 8 bases. The ends lost 4 bases at V and 6 bases at J; junction bases unmatched: 10. Germline CDR1 is SNHLY and CDR2 is FYNNEI. This CDR3 is 15 amino acids long. The CDR3 sequence: CASSGTGSGGDGYTF. The CDR3 nucleotides are TGTGCCAGCAGTGGGACAGGGTCAGGGGGGGATGGCTACACCTTC.

This clonotype was counted a few times. V and J are TRBV28 and TRBJ2-7; D is unresolved. The V gene's germline CDR1 is MDHEN and CDR2 SYDVKM. The CDR3 is 8 amino acids. CDR3 nucleotide sequence: TGTGGCGGAACGGAGCAGTACTTC. Translation: CGGTEQYF.

This clonotype appeared a few times. The rearrangement joins TRBV6-1 to TRBJ2-2, with D possibly matching TRBD2 (6 bases). V lost 5 bases to trimming and J lost 2 bases, with 12 bases between them. Germline CDR1 and CDR2: MNHNS and SASEGT. CDR3 size: 15 residues. This CDR3 reads CASSPRTINTGELFF. CDR3 coding DNA: TGTGCCAGCAGTCCCCGGACTATAAACACCGGGGAGCTGTTTTTT.

This clonotype was detected ten times or more. This rearrangement joins TRBV6-2 or TRBV6-3 to TRBJ1-5; TRBD1 agrees at 8 bases. This CDR3 contains 15 residues. V gave up 2 bases and J gave up 4 bases; unmatched junction bases: 4. Looked up from germline, CDR1 is MNHEY and CDR2 is SVGEGT. CDR3 in amino acids: CASSYGQGRNQPQHF. The CDR3 DNA follows: TGTGCCAGCAGTTACGGACAGGGAAGGAATCAGCCCCAGCATTTT.

The table lists this clonotype with many counts. The chain is built from TRBV9 and TRBJ2-3; 7 nucleotides agree with TRBD2. V lost 4 bases to trimming and J lost 2 bases; unmatched junction nucleotides: 22. Germline V gene sequence: CDR1 SGDLS, CDR2 YYNGEE. The CDR3 is 20 amino acids. The CDR3 sequence is CASSTRMGGQRSFVTDTQYF. Written as DNA, the CDR3 is TGTGCCAGCAGCACACGGATGGGAGGGCAGCGAAGCTTCGTCACAGATACGCAGTATTTT.

This clonotype was seen ten or more times. V gene TRBV20-1 combines with J gene TRBJ1-5, with D perhaps matching TRBD1 (6 bases). Trimming removed 4 bases at V and 4 bases at J, with 14 bases between. This CDR3 is 14 amino acids long. The germline V gene encodes CDR1 DFQATT and CDR2 SNEGSKA (reference sequence). The CDR3 loop is CSATDSGLNQPQHF. DNA for the CDR3: TGCAGTGCTACGGACAGTGGGCTTAATCAGCCCCAGCATTTT.

With regard to this clonotype: Given a much more abundant clone one base away, this may be a read error. This sequence joins TRBV7-2 and TRBJ2-7, with 7 bases that match TRBD1. The germline V gene encodes CDR1 SGHTA and CDR2 FQGNSA. The CDR3 is 15 amino acids. CDR3 region: CASSLPRGITYELYF. The CDR3 coding sequence is TGTGCCAGCAGCTTACCCAGGGGGATCACCTACGAGCTGTACTTC.

This clonotype has just one count. This sequence joins TRBV28 and TRBJ2-7; 12 bases fit TRBD2. With 4 bases clipped from V and 0 bases from J, the junction kept 10 bases outside the gene matches. CDR3 length: 18 residues. Germline CDR1 reads MDHEN; CDR2 reads SYDVKM. CDR3 nucleotide sequence: TGTGCCAGCAGTTCCGCGGGTGGACTAGCGGGGAGCTCCTACGAGCAGTACTTC. Its protein is CASSSAGGLAGSSYEQYF.

This clonotype was observed many times. V usage is TRBV11-3 and J usage is TRBJ2-1; TRBD2 matches at 15 bases. V gave up 2 bases and J gave up 6 bases; unmatched junction bases: 8. This CDR3 is built from 18 residues. Germline lookup yields CDR1 SGHNT and CDR2 YENEEA. Here the CDR3 reads CASSLSRWGLAGGNEQFF. The CDR3 coding sequence is TGTGCCAGCAGCTTATCCAGGTGGGGACTAGCGGGAGGCAATGAGCAGTTCTTC.